This is a list of T cell receptor beta chains from one sample in a study of CXCR3-negative and CXCR3-positive naive CD8 T cells. TCRdb re-called the 5' RACE reads; one entry per CDR3 protein, DNA not given. This listing includes 150,000 or so distinct CDR3 sequences. Sequencing input: naive CXCR3+ CD8+ T cells from blood. The receptor set was obtained from a human donor in good health. Some clones in this sample may be carry-over from other donors' samples. Each CDR3 is given with its conserved first and last residue.

CDR3aa: CASSLTQGGNEQFF; v_gene: TRBV28; j_gene: TRBJ2-1
CDR3aa: CSVGSLAGVAGELFF; v_gene: TRBV29-1; j_gene: TRBJ2-2
CDR3aa: CASSFETQLDQPQHF; v_gene: TRBV28; j_gene: TRBJ1-5
CDR3aa: CASSTGYNEQFF; v_gene: TRBV6-5; j_gene: TRBJ2-1
CDR3aa: CASSLEWTARGDSPLHF; v_gene: TRBV5-5; j_gene: TRBJ1-6
CDR3aa: CASSLGDRNTEAFF; v_gene: TRBV5-1; j_gene: TRBJ1-1
CDR3aa: CASSQNLEGVRAFF; v_gene: TRBV4-3; j_gene: TRBJ1-1
CDR3aa: CSASGGWGSADPWEQYF; v_gene: TRBV20-1; j_gene: TRBJ2-7
CDR3aa: CASSQSRNIQYF; v_gene: TRBV23-1; j_gene: TRBJ2-4
CDR3aa: CASSLHRGTEAFF; v_gene: TRBV28; j_gene: TRBJ1-1
CDR3aa: CSVGLGNEQFF; v_gene: TRBV29-1; j_gene: TRBJ2-1
CDR3aa: CASIGGGREYNEQFF; v_gene: TRBV6-5; j_gene: TRBJ2-1
CDR3aa: CATSRDRAGANEQFF; v_gene: TRBV15; j_gene: TRBJ2-1
CDR3aa: CASTDTGGSYEQYF; v_gene: TRBV28; j_gene: TRBJ2-7
CDR3aa: CASSPYRDRPYEQYF; v_gene: TRBV18; j_gene: TRBJ2-7
CDR3aa: CARSLVRDGSTDTQYF; v_gene: TRBV5-3; j_gene: TRBJ2-3
CDR3aa: CASGGVAYEQYF; v_gene: TRBV11-2; j_gene: TRBJ2-7
CDR3aa: CASSLLPPDRAWGTQYF; v_gene: TRBV7-3; j_gene: TRBJ2-5
CDR3aa: CASRGGDGQFF; v_gene: TRBV12-3/TRBV12-4; j_gene: TRBJ2-1
CDR3aa: CSVDELQGAVALETQYF; v_gene: TRBV29-1; j_gene: TRBJ2-5
CDR3aa: CASSATGWGNTEAFF; v_gene: TRBV27; j_gene: TRBJ1-1
CDR3aa: CACRDANSYEQYF; v_gene: TRBV15; j_gene: TRBJ2-7
CDR3aa: CSAGFPKNIQYF; v_gene: TRBV20-1; j_gene: TRBJ2-4
CDR3aa: CASSFSAGGFSYEQYF; v_gene: TRBV28; j_gene: TRBJ2-7
CDR3aa: CASSSPGGAIYEQYF; v_gene: TRBV9; j_gene: TRBJ2-7
CDR3aa: CSAHAVNYGYTF; v_gene: TRBV29-1; j_gene: TRBJ1-2
CDR3aa: CASSMGAGYEQYF; v_gene: TRBV19; j_gene: TRBJ2-7
CDR3aa: CASSPWGSEQYF; v_gene: TRBV9; j_gene: TRBJ2-7
CDR3aa: CASSLGGGRETQYF; v_gene: TRBV7-6; j_gene: TRBJ2-5
CDR3aa: CASSEDARMVVEQFF; v_gene: TRBV7-8; j_gene: TRBJ2-1
CDR3aa: CSVDQGNTGELFF; v_gene: TRBV29-1; j_gene: TRBJ2-2
CDR3aa: CSVERLLARAWEQFF; v_gene: TRBV29-1; j_gene: TRBJ2-1
CDR3aa: CASFNRGYEKLFF; v_gene: TRBV28; j_gene: TRBJ1-4
CDR3aa: CASSRPSGGVSTDTQYF; v_gene: TRBV6-6; j_gene: TRBJ2-3
CDR3aa: CASSLLDGMAGELFF; v_gene: TRBV7-3; j_gene: TRBJ2-2
CDR3aa: CSAQKAGVRYEQYF; v_gene: TRBV20-1; j_gene: TRBJ2-7
CDR3aa: CASSYRDRDLVDEQYF; v_gene: TRBV6-5; j_gene: TRBJ2-7
CDR3aa: CATSDLHEQYF; v_gene: TRBV24-1; j_gene: TRBJ2-7
CDR3aa: CSARVPGAFSFGTDTQYF; v_gene: TRBV20-1; j_gene: TRBJ2-3
CDR3aa: CASSEVPPGGQQGNF; v_gene: TRBV2; j_gene: TRBJ1-5
CDR3aa: CASRPGTGDGVAREQYF; v_gene: TRBV3-2; j_gene: TRBJ2-7
CDR3aa: CASRAHRTSGTDTQYF; v_gene: TRBV7-2; j_gene: TRBJ2-3
CDR3aa: CASSNRSGQKETQYF; v_gene: TRBV7-2; j_gene: TRBJ2-5
CDR3aa: CASSQDRGGYGEQFF; v_gene: TRBV4-3; j_gene: TRBJ2-1
CDR3aa: CASRREQEYQETQYF; v_gene: TRBV28; j_gene: TRBJ2-5
CDR3aa: CASSLGTYYGYTF; v_gene: TRBV27; j_gene: TRBJ1-2
CDR3aa: CASSIPLGEQYF; v_gene: TRBV7-9; j_gene: TRBJ2-7
CDR3aa: CAISSYGNTIYF; v_gene: TRBV10-3; j_gene: TRBJ1-3
CDR3aa: CATSDSTGEKSSYEQYF; v_gene: TRBV24-1; j_gene: TRBJ2-7
CDR3aa: CASSLDRRSYEQYF; v_gene: TRBV27; j_gene: TRBJ2-7
CDR3aa: CSVGPRSGQQETQYF; v_gene: TRBV29-1; j_gene: TRBJ2-5